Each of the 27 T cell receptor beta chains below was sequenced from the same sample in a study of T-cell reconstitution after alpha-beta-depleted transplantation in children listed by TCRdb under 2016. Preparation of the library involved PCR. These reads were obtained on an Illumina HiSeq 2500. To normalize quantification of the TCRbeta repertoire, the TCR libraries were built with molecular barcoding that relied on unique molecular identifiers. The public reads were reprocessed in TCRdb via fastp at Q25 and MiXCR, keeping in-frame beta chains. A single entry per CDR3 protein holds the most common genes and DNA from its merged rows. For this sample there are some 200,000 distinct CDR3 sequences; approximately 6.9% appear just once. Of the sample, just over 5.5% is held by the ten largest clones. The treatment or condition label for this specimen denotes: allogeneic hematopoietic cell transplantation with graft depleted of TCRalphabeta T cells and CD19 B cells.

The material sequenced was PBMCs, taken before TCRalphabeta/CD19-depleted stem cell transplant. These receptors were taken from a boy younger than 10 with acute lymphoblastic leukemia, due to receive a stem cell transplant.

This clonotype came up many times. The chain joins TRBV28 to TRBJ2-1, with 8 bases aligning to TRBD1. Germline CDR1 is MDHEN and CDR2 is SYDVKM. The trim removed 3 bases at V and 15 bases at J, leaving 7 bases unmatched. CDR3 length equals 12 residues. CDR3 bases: TGTGCCAGCAGTTTCATGGACAGGGCCCGGTTCTTC. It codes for CASSFMDRARFF.

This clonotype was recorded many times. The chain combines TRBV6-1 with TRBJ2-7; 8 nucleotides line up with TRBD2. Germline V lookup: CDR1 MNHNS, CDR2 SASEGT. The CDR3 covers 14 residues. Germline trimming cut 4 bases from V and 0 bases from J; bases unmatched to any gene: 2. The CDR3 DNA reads TGTGCCAGCAGTGGAAGCGGGAGCTCCTACGAGCAGTACTTC. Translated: CASSGSGSSYEQYF.

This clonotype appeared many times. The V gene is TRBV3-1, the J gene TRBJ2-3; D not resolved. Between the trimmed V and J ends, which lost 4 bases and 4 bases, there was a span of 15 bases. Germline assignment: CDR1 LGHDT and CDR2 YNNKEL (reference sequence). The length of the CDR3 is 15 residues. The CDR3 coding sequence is TGTGCCAGCAGCCTCCCCCAAGGACCATCAGATACGCAGTATTTT. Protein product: CASSLPQGPSDTQYF.

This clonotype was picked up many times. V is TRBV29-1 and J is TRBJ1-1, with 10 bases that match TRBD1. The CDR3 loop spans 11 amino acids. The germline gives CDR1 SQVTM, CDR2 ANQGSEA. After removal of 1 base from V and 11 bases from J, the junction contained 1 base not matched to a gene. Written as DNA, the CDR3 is TGCAGCGTTGAAGGGGGACAGGGGGCTTTCTTT. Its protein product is CSVEGGQGAFF.

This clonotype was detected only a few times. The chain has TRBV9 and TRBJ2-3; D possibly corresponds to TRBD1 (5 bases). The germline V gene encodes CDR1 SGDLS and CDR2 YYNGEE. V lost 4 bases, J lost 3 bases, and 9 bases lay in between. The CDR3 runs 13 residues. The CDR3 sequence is CASSFRQTDTQYF. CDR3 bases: TGTGCCAGCAGCTTCCGACAGACAGATACGCAGTATTTT.

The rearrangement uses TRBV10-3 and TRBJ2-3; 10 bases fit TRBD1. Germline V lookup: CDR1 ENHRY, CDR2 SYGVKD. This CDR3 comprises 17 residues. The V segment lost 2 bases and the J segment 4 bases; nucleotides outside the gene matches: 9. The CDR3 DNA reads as TGTGCCATCAGTGAGCCCTCCGAGGGACAGGGGCCAGATACGCAGTATTTT. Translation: CAISEPSEGQGPDTQYF.

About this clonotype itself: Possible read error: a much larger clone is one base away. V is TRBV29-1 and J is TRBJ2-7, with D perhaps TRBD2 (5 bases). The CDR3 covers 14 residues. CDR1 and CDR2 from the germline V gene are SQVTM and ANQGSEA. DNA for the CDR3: TGCAGCGTTGAAGTCGGGGTCAGCTCCTACGAGCAGCACTTC. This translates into CSVEVGVSSYEQHF.

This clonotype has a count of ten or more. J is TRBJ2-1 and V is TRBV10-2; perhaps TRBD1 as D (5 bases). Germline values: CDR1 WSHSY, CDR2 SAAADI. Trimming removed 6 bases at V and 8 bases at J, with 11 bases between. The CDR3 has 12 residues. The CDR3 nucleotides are TGCGCCAGCAGCCAGGGATTGGATGAGCAGTTCTTC. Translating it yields CASSQGLDEQFF.

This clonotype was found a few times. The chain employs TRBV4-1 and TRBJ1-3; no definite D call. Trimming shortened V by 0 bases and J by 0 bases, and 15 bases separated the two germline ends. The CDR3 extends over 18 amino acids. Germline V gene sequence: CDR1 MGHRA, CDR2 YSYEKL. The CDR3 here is CASSQDLGFRVSGNTIYF. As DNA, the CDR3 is TGCGCCAGCAGCCAAGATTTGGGCTTTCGGGTCTCTGGAAACACCATATATTTT.

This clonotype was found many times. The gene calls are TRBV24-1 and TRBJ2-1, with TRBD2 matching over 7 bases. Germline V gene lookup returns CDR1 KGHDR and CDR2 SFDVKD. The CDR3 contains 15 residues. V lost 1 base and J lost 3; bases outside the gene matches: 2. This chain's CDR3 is CATSDFGGGYNEQFF. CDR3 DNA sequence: TGTGCCACCAGTGATTTTGGGGGGGGCTACAATGAGCAGTTCTTC.

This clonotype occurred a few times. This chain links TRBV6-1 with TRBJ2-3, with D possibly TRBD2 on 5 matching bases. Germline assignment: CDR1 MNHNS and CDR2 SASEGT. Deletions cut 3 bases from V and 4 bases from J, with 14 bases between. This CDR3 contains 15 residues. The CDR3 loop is CASSEWASMSDTQYF. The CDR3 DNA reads TGTGCCAGCAGTGAGTGGGCTAGCATGTCAGATACGCAGTATTTT.

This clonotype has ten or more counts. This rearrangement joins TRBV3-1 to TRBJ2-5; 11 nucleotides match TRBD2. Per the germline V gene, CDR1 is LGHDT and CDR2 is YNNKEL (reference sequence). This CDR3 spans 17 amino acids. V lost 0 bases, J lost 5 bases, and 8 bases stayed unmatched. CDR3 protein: CASSQDLLAGGFETQYF. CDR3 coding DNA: TGTGCCAGCAGCCAAGACCTCCTAGCGGGGGGTTTTGAGACCCAGTACTTC.

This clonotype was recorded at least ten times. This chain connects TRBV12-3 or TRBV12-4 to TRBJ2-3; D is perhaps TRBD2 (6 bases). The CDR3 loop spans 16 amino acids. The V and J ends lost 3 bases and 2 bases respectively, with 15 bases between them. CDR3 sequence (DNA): TGTGCCAGCAGTTTTTCCCCGGGAGAGAACACAGATACGCAGTATTTT. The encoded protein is CASSFSPGENTDTQYF.

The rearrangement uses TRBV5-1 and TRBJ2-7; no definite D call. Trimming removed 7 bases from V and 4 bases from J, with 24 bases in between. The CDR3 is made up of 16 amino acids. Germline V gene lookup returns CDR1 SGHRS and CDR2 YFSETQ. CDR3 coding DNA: TGCGCCAGCGGCAGAAATACCAGCTACCCCAGATACGAGCAGTACTTC. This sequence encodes CASGRNTSYPRYEQYF.

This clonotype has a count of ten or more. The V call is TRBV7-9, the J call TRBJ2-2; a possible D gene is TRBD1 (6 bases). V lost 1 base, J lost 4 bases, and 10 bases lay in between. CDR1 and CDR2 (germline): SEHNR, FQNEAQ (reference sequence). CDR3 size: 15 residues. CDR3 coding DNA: TGTGCCAGCAGCTTAGGGGGGCCGGGCACCGGGGAGCTGTTTTTT. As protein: CASSLGGPGTGELFF.

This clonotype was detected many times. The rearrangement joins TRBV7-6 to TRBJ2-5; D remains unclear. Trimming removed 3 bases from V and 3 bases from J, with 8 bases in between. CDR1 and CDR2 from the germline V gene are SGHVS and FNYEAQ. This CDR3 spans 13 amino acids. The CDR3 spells CASSLFLEETQYF. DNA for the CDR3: TGTGCCAGCAGCTTGTTTCTTGAAGAGACCCAGTACTTC.

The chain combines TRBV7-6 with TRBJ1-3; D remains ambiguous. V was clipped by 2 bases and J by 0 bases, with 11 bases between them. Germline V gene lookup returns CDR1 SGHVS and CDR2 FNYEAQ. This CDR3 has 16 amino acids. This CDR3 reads CASSLNWPSSGNTIYF. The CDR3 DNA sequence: TGTGCCAGCAGCTTAAATTGGCCATCCTCTGGAAACACCATATATTTT.

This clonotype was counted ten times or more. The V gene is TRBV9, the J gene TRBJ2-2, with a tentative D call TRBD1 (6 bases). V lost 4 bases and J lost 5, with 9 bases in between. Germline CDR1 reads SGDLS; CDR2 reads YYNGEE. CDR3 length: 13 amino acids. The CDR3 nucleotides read TGTGCCAGCAGCATCGGACAGACCGGGGAGCTGTTTTTT. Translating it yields CASSIGQTGELFF.

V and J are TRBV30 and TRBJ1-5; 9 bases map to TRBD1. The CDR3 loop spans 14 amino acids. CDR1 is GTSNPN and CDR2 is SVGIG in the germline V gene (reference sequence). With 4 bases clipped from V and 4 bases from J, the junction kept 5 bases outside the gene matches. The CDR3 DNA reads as TGTGCCTGGAAAGGACAGGGGCCGAATCAGCCCCAGCATTTT. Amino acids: CAWKGQGPNQPQHF.

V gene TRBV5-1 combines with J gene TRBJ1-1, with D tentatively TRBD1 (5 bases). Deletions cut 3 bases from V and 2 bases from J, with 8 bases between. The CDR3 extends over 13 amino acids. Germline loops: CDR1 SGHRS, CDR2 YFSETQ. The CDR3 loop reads CASSSWGNTEAFF. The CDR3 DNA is TGCGCCAGCAGCTCGTGGGGCAACACTGAAGCTTTCTTT.

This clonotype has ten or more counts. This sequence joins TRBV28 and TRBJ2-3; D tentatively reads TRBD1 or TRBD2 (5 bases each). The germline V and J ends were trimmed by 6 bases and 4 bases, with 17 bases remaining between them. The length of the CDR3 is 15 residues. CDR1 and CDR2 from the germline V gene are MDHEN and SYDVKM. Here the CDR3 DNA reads TGTGCCAGCAGATCTCCAGGGATCGGGGCAGATACGCAGTATTTT. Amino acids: CASRSPGIGADTQYF.

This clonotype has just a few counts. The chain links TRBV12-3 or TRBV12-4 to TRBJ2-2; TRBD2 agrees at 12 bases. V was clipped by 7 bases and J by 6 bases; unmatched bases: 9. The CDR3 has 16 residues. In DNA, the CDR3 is TGTGCCAGCACTCCCGCACTAGCGGGGGGTCCCGGGGAGCTGTTTTTT. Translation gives CASTPALAGGPGELFF.

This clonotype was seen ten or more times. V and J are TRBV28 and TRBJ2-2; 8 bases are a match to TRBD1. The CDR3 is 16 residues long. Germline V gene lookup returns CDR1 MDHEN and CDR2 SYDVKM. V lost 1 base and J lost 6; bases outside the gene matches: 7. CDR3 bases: TGTGCCAGCAGTTTATTGAGACAGGGGTTAGCCGGGGAGCTGTTTTTT. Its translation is CASSLLRQGLAGELFF.

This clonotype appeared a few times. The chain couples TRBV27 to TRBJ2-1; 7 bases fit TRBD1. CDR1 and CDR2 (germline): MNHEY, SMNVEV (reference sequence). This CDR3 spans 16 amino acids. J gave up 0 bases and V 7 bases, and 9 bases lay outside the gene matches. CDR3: CASNRGQEPSYNEQFF. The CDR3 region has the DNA TGTGCCAGCAACCGAGGACAGGAACCCTCCTACAATGAGCAGTTCTTC.

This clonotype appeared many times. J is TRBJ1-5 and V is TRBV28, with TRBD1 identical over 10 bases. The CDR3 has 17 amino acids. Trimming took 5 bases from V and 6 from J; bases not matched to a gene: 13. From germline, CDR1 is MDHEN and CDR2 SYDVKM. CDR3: CASSLTGTGVRGQPQHF. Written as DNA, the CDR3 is TGTGCCAGCAGTCTTACCGGGACAGGGGTTCGTGGTCAGCCCCAGCATTTT.

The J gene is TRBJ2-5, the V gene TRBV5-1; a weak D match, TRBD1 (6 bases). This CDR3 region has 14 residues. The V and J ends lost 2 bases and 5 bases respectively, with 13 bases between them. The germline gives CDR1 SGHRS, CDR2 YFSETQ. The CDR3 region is CASSLQQGGETQYF. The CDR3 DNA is TGCGCCAGCAGCTTACAACAGGGTGGGGAGACCCAGTACTTC. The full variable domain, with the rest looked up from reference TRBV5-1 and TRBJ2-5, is KAGVTQTPRYLIKTRGQQVTLSCSPISGHRSVSWYQQTPGQGLQFLFEYFSETQRNKGNFPGRFSGRQFSNSRSEMNVSTLELGDSALYLCASSLQQGGETQYFGPGTRLLVL.

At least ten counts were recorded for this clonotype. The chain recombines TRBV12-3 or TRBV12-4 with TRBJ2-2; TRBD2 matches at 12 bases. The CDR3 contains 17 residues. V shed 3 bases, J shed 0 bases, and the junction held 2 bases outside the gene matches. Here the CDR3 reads CASSFASGGANTGELFF. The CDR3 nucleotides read TGTGCCAGCAGTTTTGCTAGCGGGGGGGCGAACACCGGGGAGCTGTTTTTT.